Sequencing of this T cell receptor beta chain was carried out in a study of T cell repertoires in cytomegalovirus infection. For the study at large: Evidence of both CMV infection and a matching HLA type came from public TCR beta signatures. Study-wide results and limits: HLA-C-restricted CMV clonotypes gave the most frequent clonotype in two of eight donors. Cumulative frequency (of public TCR beta family members) identified carriers of CMV plus the relevant HLA.

This clonotype was counted many times. The antigen is unknown. MiXCR, run by TCRdb on the reads, gives a single entry per CDR3 protein. Of about 130,000 distinct CDR3 sequences in the sample, roughly 9% were seen once. V lost 3 bases and J lost 0, with 6 bases in between. Germline assignment: CDR1 SEHNR and CDR2 FQNEAQ (reference sequence). This CDR3 contains 14 residues. Sequenced sample: PBMCs. This chain uses TRBV7-9 with TRBJ1-3; the D is unclear. This receptor was taken from a human donor in good health (CMV status not recorded). Some clones in this sample may be carry-over from other donors' samples. In nucleotides, the CDR3 is TGTGCCAGCAGCTTTACAGTCTCTGGAAACACCATATATTTT. It translates to CASSFTVSGNTIYF.